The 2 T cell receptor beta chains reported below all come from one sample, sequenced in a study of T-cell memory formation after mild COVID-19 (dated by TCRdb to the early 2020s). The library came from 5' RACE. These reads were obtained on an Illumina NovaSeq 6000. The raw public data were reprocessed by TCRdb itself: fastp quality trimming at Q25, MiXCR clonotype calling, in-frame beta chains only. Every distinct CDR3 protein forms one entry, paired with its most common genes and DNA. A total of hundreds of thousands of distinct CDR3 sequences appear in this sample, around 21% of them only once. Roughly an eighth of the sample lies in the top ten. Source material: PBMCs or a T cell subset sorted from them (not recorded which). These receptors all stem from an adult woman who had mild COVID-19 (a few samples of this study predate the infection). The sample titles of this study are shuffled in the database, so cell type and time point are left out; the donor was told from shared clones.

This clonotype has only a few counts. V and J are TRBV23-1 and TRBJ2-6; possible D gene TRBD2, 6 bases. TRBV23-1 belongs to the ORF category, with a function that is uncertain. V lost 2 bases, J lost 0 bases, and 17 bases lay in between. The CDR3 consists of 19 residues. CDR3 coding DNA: TGCGCCAGCAGTCAACTCGGGAAGGAGGGATTCTCTGGGGCCAACGTCCTGACTTTC. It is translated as CASSQLGKEGFSGANVLTF.

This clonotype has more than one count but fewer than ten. As DNA, the CDR3 is TGTGCCAGCAGCGACGCTAGGGGGCTTCCTGAGGGCTACACCTTC. It specifies CASSDARGLPEGYTF. The V call is TRBV11-2, the J call TRBJ1-2; 7 bases agree with TRBD1. The ends lost 5 bases at V and 8 bases at J; junction bases unmatched: 14. This CDR3 spans 15 amino acids. Germline V gene sequence: CDR1 SGHAT, CDR2 FQNNGV.